These T cell receptor beta chains were read from a single sample in a study of CD8 T cells in Susac syndrome. TCRdb reprocessed the immunoSEQ multiplex PCR reads via MiXCR and lists one record per CDR3 protein. Seen here are 150,000 to 200,000 distinct CDR3 sequences, approximately 94% observed once, and the top ten hold 0.1% to 0.12%. Material: CD4+ T cells from PBMCs. Receptor source: a human donor with Susac syndrome. Each CDR3 is given with its conserved first and last residue. Expanded clones are given a class, and other clones once, few, many or no size at all.

clone size	V gene	J gene	CDR3 protein
.	TRBV6-5	TRBJ2-7	CASSYGGQGYEQYF
.	TRBV11-2	TRBJ2-1	CASSSRSGPYNEQFF
.	TRBV25-1	TRBJ2-7	CASSSLPGAEQYF
once	TRBV4-1	TRBJ2-3	CASSQDPITDTQYF
.	TRBV4-2	TRBJ2-7	CASSQDLGLDSYEQYF
once	TRBV25-1	TRBJ2-6	CASSDSLSSGANVLTF
.	TRBV28	TRBJ1-6	CASTRQGLGNSPLHF
.	TRBV3-1	TRBJ1-5	CASSQGQGGSQPQHF
.	TRBV9	TRBJ2-2	CASSVDLATSANGELFF
.	TRBV12-3/TRBV12-4	TRBJ2-1	CASSTTGQIDEQFF
few	TRBV7-8	TRBJ2-5	CASSPSDRGETQYF
.	TRBV6-1	TRBJ1-2	CASSTTVDYGYTF
.	TRBV2	TRBJ1-1	CASSEETLNTEAFF
.	TRBV25-1	TRBJ1-5	CASSEQGRGHQPQHF
.	TRBV27	TRBJ1-1	CASSLSVGTEAFF
.	TRBV15	TRBJ1-1	CATSTGYTEAFF
.	TRBV12-3/TRBV12-4	TRBJ1-1	CASSFGTGGREAFF
.	TRBV2	TRBJ1-5	CASSTQGKRNQPQHF
.	TRBV3-1	TRBJ2-3	CASSPTGGRSTDTQYF
.	TRBV14	TRBJ1-1	CASRLTGALNTEAFF
.	TRBV6-2/TRBV6-3	TRBJ2-7	CASTPAGTLSYEQYF
.	TRBV11-2	TRBJ2-5	CASSSYRASVQETQYF
.	TRBV10-2	TRBJ1-2	CASSESRTSKGYTF
.	TRBV7-2	TRBJ1-5	CASSSATGGYGPQHF